Below, one T cell receptor beta chain is given with its context. TCRdb re-called the 5' RACE reads and catalogs CDR3 proteins one per entry, DNA excluded. In all, the sample yields 140,000 to 150,000 distinct CDR3 sequences. This CDR3 has 14 residues. The data were taken from a study of monozygotic twins with inflammatory bowel disease. This sequence joins TRBV12-3 or TRBV12-4 and TRBJ2-1; TCRdb designates TRBD1, a call that cannot be tested without DNA. The source material was blood. The sequence came from a human donor with ulcerative colitis or Crohn's disease, or a healthy co-twin of an affected twin (not recorded which). The CDR3 loop reads CASITGFGVNEQFF.